This T cell receptor (beta chain) comes out of a study of cytomegalovirus exposure and HLA in healthy donors. Regarding the study as a whole: CMV serostatus stood as the only immune exposure information on hand. The majority of CMV-associated TCR beta chains were reported as apparently HLA-restricted in a later analysis.

Comment on this clone: The antigen is undetermined.

The CDR3 runs to 16 residues. Germline CDR1 is SGHRS and CDR2 is YFSETQ. V was clipped by 3 bases and J by 7 bases; unmatched bases: 10. Use of 60 Vbeta and 13 Jbeta primers characterized the PCR. Only in-frame clones appear in the TCRdb table, and some are missing; sequencing was by immunoSEQ multiplex PCR. The data show about 150,000 clones, with approximately 80% seen just once and about 4.3% held by the top ten. Sequences were obtained from PBMCs. The TCR comes from a middle-aged woman in good health and CMV-seropositive. V usage is TRBV5-1 and J usage is TRBJ2-2, with TRBD1 matching over 9 bases. The CDR3 DNA reads TGCGCCAGCAGCTCACAAGGGACAGGGCGAGGCGGGGAGCTGTTTTTT. Amino acid sequence: CASSSQGTGRGGELFF.